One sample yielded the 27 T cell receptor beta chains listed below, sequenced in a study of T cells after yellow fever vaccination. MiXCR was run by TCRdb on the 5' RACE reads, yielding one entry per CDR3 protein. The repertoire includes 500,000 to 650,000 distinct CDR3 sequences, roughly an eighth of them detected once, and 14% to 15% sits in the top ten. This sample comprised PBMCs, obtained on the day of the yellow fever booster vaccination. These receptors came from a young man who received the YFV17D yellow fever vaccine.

CDR3 nucleotides: TGTGCCAGCAGACTAAACAATGAGCAGTTCTTC. Its translation: CASRLNNEQFF. V gene TRBV7-8 combines with J gene TRBJ2-1; D call uncertain. Germline assignment: CDR1 SGHVS and CDR2 FQNEAQ. V was shortened by 6 bases and J by 5 bases, with 5 bases between the two germline ends. The CDR3 spans 11 residues.

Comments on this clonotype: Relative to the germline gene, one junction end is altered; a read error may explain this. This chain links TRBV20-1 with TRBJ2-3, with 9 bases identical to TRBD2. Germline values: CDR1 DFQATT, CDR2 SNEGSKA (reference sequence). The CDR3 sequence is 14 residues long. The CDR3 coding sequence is TGCAGTGCTAGTCCCGGGACTAGCAGAGATACGCAGTATTTT. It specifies CSASPGTSRDTQYF.

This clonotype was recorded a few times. CDR3 sequence: CSARDLGVEQYF. For the CDR3, the DNA is TGCAGTGCTAGAGATCTCGGTGTTGAGCAGTACTTC. The chain has TRBV20-1 and TRBJ2-7, with D unresolved. The CDR3 contains 12 residues. CDR1 is DFQATT and CDR2 is SNEGSKA in the germline V gene (reference sequence). Trimming took 0 bases from V and 7 from J, leaving 10 bases between them.

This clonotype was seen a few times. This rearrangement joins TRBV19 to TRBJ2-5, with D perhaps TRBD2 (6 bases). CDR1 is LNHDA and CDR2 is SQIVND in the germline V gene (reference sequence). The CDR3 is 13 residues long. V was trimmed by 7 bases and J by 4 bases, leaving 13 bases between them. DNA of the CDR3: TGTGCCAGTAACACGGGACTCTCAGAGACCCAGTACTTC. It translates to CASNTGLSETQYF.

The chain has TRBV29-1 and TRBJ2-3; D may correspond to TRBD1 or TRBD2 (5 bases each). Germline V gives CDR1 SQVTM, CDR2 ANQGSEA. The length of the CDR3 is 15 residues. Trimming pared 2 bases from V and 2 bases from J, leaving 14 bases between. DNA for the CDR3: TGCAGCGTTGAACTGGTGGGGACCCCCACAGATACGCAGTATTTT. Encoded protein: CSVELVGTPTDTQYF.

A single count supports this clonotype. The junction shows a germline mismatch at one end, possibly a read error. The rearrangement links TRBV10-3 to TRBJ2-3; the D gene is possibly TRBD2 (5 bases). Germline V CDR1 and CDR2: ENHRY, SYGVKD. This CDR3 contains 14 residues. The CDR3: CASTGIQGTDTRYF. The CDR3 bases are TGTGCCAGTACCGGGATCCAAGGCACAGATACGCGGTATTTT.

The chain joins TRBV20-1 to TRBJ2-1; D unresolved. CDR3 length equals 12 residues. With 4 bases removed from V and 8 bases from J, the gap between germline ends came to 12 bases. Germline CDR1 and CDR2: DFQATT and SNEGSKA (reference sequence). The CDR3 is CSATKQLDEQFF. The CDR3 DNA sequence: TGCAGTGCTACCAAGCAGCTGGATGAGCAGTTCTTC.

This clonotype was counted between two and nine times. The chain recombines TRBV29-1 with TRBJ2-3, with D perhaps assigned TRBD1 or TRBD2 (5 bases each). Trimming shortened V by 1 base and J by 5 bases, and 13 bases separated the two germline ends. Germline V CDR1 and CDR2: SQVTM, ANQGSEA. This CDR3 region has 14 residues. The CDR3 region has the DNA TGCAGCGTTGAAGTGGAACGGGACGGAGATACGCAGTATTTT. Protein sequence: CSVEVERDGDTQYF.

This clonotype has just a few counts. CDR3 residues: CAISEGLLSGANVLTF. CDR3 DNA sequence: TGTGCCATCAGTGAGGGACTGCTCTCTGGGGCCAACGTCCTGACTTTC. This chain uses TRBV10-3 with TRBJ2-6, with a possible D match to TRBD2 (5 bases). The V gene lost 2 bases and the J gene lost 0 bases, with 8 bases spanning the gap. Germline assignment: CDR1 ENHRY and CDR2 SYGVKD. The length of the CDR3 is 16 residues.

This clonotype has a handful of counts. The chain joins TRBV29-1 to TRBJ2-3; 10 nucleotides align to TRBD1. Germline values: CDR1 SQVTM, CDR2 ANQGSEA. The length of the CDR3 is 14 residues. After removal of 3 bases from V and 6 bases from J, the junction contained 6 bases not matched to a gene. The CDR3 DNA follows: TGCAGCGTTGAGGGGACAGGGGAGGCGGATACGCAGTATTTT. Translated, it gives CSVEGTGEADTQYF.

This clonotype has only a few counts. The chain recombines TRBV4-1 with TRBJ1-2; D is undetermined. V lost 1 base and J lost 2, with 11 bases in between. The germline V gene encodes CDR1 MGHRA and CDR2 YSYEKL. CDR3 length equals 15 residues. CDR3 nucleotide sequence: TGCGCCAGCAGCCAAGGAGGAATGGGGAACTATGGCTACACCTTC. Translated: CASSQGGMGNYGYTF.

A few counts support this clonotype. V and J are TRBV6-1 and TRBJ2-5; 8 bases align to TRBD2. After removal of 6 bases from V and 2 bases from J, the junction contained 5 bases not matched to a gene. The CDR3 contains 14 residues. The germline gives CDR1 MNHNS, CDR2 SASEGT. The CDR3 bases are TGTGCCAGCAGGACTAGCGCTTTACAAGAGACCCAGTACTTC. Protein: CASRTSALQETQYF.

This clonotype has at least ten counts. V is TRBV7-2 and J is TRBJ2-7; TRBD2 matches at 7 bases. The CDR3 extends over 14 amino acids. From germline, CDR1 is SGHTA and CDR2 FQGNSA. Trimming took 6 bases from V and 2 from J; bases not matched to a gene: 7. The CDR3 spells CASSYGGRAYEQYF. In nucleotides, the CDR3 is TGTGCCAGCAGTTATGGGGGGAGGGCCTACGAGCAGTACTTC.

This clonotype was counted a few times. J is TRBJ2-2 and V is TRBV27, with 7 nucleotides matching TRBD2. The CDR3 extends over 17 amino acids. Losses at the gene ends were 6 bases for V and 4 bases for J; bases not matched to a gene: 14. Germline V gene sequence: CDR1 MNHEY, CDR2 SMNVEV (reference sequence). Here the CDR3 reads CASSRPGGPLSTGELFF. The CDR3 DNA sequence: TGTGCCAGCAGCCGCCCGGGGGGACCCTTGAGCACCGGGGAGCTGTTTTTT.

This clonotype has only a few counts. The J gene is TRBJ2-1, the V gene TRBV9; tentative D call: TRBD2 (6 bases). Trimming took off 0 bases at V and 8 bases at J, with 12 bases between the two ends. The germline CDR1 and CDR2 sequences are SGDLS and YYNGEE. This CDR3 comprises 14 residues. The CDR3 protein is CASSVGRGWDEQFF. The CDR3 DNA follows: TGTGCCAGCAGCGTAGGGCGGGGATGGGATGAGCAGTTCTTC.

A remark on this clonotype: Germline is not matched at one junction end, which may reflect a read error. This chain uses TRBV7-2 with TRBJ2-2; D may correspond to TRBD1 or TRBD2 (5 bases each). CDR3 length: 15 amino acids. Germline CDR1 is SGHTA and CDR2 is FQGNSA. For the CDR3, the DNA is TGTGCCAGCAAAGGGGAGTGGGGGAACACCGGGGAGCTGCTTTTT. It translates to CASKGEWGNTGELLF.

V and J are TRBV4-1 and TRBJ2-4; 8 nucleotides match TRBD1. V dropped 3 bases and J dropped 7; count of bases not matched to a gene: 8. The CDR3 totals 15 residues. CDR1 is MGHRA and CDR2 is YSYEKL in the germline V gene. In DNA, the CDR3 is TGCGCCAGCAGCCAGGTTGGACAGGGATGGAACATTCAGTACTTC. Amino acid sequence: CASSQVGQGWNIQYF.

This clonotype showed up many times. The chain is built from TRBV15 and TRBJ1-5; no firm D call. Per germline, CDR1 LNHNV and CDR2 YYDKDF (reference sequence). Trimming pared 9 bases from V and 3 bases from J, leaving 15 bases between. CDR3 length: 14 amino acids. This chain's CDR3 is CATDLPGVNQPQHF. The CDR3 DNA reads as TGTGCCACTGACCTACCCGGGGTCAATCAGCCCCAGCATTTT.

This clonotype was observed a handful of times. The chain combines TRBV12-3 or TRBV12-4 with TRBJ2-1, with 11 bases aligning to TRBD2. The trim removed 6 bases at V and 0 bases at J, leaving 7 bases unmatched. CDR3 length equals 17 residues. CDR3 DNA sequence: TGTGCCAGCAGACCCGGGACTAGCGGCAGCTCCTACAATGAGCAGTTCTTC. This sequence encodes CASRPGTSGSSYNEQFF.

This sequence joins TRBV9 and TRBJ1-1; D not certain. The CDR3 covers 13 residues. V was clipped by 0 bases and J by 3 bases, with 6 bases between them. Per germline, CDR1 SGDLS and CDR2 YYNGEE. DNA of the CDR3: TGTGCCAGCAGCGTAGCTCTTGACACTGAAGCTTTCTTT. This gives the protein CASSVALDTEAFF. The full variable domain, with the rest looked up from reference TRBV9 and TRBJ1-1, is DSGVTQTPKHLITATGQRVTLRCSPRSGDLSVYWYQQSLDQGLQFLIQYYNGEERAKGNILERFSAQQFPDLHSELNLSSLELGDSALYFCASSVALDTEAFFGQGTRLTVV.

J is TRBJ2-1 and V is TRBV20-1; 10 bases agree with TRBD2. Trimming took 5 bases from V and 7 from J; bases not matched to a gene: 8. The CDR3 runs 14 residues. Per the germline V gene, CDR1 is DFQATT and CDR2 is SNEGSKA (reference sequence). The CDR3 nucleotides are TGCAGTGCTTCTCGTGGACTAGCGGTTAATGAGCAGTTCTTC. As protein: CSASRGLAVNEQFF.

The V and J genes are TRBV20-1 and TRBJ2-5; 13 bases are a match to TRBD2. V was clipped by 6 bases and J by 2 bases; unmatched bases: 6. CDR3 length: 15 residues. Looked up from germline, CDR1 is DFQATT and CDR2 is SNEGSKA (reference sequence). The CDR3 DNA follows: TGCAGTGCAAGAAGACTAGCGGGAGGACAAGAGACCCAGTACTTC. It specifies CSARRLAGGQETQYF.

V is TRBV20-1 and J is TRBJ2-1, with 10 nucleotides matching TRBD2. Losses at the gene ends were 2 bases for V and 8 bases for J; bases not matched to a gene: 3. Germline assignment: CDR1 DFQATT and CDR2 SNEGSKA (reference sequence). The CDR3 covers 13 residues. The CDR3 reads CSARLAGVYEQFF. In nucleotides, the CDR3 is TGCAGTGCTAGACTAGCGGGAGTCTATGAGCAGTTCTTC.

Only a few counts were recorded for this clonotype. The DNA of the CDR3 is TGCGCCAGTAACCAGGGGGCCCCCTACAATGAGCAGTTCTTC. Translation gives CASNQGAPYNEQFF. The chain couples TRBV5-1 to TRBJ2-1; 8 positions match TRBD1. Germline V gives CDR1 SGHRS, CDR2 YFSETQ. Trimming took 8 bases from V and 2 from J; bases not matched to a gene: 6. The CDR3 is 14 residues long.

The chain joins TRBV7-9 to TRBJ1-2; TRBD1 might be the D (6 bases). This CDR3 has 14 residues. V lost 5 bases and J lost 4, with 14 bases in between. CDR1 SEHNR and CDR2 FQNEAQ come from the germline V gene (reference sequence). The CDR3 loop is CASSAQGEGYGYTF. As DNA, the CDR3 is TGTGCCAGCAGCGCACAGGGAGAGGGCTATGGCTACACCTTC.

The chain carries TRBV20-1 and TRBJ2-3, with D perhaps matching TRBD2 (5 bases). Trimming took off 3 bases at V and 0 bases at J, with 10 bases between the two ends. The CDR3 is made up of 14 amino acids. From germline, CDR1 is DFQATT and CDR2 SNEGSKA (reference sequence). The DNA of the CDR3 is TGCAGTGCTAGCGGCCGGAGGAGCACAGATACGCAGTATTTT. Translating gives CSASGRRSTDTQYF.

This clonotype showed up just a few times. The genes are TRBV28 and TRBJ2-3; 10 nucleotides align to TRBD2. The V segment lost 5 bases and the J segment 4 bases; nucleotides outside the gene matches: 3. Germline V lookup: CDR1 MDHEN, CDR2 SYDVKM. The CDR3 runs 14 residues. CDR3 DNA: TGTGCCAGCAGTCAGCGGGAGGGGGCAGATACGCAGTATTTT. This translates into CASSQREGADTQYF. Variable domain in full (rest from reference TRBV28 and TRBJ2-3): DVKVTQSSRYLVKRTGEKVFLECVQDMDHENMFWYRQDPGLGLRLIYFSYDVKMKEKGDIPEGYSVSREKKERFSLILESASTNQTSMYLCASSQREGADTQYFGPGTRLTVL.